These 29 T cell receptor beta chains share one sample of origin, sequenced in a study of metastatic and nonmetastatic thyroid tumors. Every patient was untreated before thyroid surgery. From the PCR reads, TCRdb re-called clones with MiXCR. Of under 35,000 clones listed, roughly 19% are singletons. The sample taken for sequencing was blood. The receptors originated from a female donor with papillary thyroid cancer or a benign thyroid nodule (not recorded which). Some clones in this sample may be carry-over from other donors' samples.

The chain has TRBV28 and TRBJ1-2; 8 nucleotides agree with TRBD1. J gave up 11 bases and V 7 bases, and 6 bases lay outside the gene matches. The germline V gene encodes CDR1 MDHEN and CDR2 SYDVKM. This CDR3 spans 11 amino acids. The CDR3 protein is CASTGGLGYTF. The CDR3 DNA is TGTGCCAGCACAGGGGGCCTGGGGTACACCTTC.

This chain links TRBV5-1 with TRBJ2-2; D is perhaps TRBD2 (5 bases). V lost 4 bases, J lost 4 bases, and 11 bases lay in between. The CDR3 contains 14 residues. Germline CDR1 and CDR2: SGHRS and YFSETQ. This chain's CDR3 is CASSLSGITGELFF. Written as DNA, the CDR3 is TGCGCCAGCAGCCTCTCCGGGATCACCGGGGAGCTGTTTTTT. The variable domain in full, with the rest retrieved from reference TRBV5-1 and TRBJ2-2, is KAGVTQTPRYLIKTRGQQVTLSCSPISGHRSVSWYQQTPGQGLQFLFEYFSETQRNKGNFPGRFSGRQFSNSRSEMNVSTLELGDSALYLCASSLSGITGELFFGEGSRLTVL.

In its sample, this clone was seen once. CDR3 coding DNA: TGTGCCAGCAGCTTAGCCTATAGAGGGGACACCCATGGCTACACCTTC. Translated: CASSLAYRGDTHGYTF. The chain carries TRBV7-8 and TRBJ1-2; possibly TRBD1 for D (6 bases). CDR1 is SGHVS and CDR2 is FQNEAQ in the germline V gene. This CDR3 is 16 amino acids long. Deletions cut 0 bases from V and 6 bases from J, with 17 bases between.

By sample share, this clone is medium-sized. The rearrangement uses TRBV6-1 and TRBJ1-2; 9 nucleotides line up with TRBD1. The CDR3 contains 14 residues. CDR1 and CDR2 (germline): MNHNS, SASEGT. The V gene end was trimmed by 6 bases and the J gene end by 8 bases; junction bases not matched to a gene: 10. The CDR3 DNA reads TGTGCCAGCAGCGGGGACAGGGCGTTGACGGGCTACACCTTC. It encodes CASSGDRALTGYTF.

This clone was detected a few times. This CDR3 is CASSWLGTSGKGELFF. The CDR3 DNA reads as TGTGCCAGCAGTTGGTTAGGGACTAGCGGGAAAGGGGAGCTGTTTTTT. The chain uses TRBV28 and TRBJ2-2; 13 positions match TRBD2. Germline CDR1 reads MDHEN; CDR2 reads SYDVKM. V trimming: 4 bases; J trimming: 8 bases; junction bases outside the gene matches: 7. The CDR3 spans 16 residues.

As concerns this clone: A much larger clone differs by one base, so this may be a read error. Other DNA sequences from this sample encode an identical CDR3 as well. This chain connects TRBV4-1 to TRBJ1-1; D ambiguous. Germline CDR1 is MGHRA and CDR2 is YSYEKL. The CDR3 loop spans 14 amino acids. The CDR3 sequence: CASSHLGGIPEAFF. The DNA of the CDR3 is TGCGCCAGCAGCCACTTGGGAGGGATCCCTGAGGCTTTCTTT.

This clone was detected many times. This chain uses TRBV15 with TRBJ1-3; TRBD1 is a possible D gene (5 bases). There are 14 residues in the CDR3. Deletions cut 3 bases from V and 1 base from J, with 7 bases between. The V gene's germline CDR1 is LNHNV and CDR2 YYDKDF (reference sequence). CDR3 DNA: TGTGCCACCAGCAGCCGGGGGTCTGGAAACACCATATATTTT. Translated: CATSSRGSGNTIYF.

This clone was picked up many times. This rearrangement joins TRBV3-1 to TRBJ1-4, with D perhaps matching TRBD1 (5 bases). Between the trimmed V and J ends, which lost 4 bases and 5 bases, there was a span of 11 bases. Germline V gives CDR1 LGHDT, CDR2 YNNKEL (reference sequence). The CDR3 sequence is 14 residues long. The DNA of the CDR3 is TGTGCCAGCAGCCCTCCGACAGTCAATGAAAAACTGTTTTTT. This encodes CASSPPTVNEKLFF.

This clone was seen many times. The chain employs TRBV19 and TRBJ1-6, with a possible D match to TRBD1 (6 bases). Germline V gene sequence: CDR1 LNHDA, CDR2 SQIVND (reference sequence). The V gene lost 6 bases and the J gene lost 5 bases, with 20 bases spanning the gap. The CDR3 is made up of 17 amino acids. As DNA, the CDR3 is TGTGCCAGTAGCCTGACCCGTGGGACAAACGATAATTCACCCCTCCACTTT. This codes for CASSLTRGTNDNSPLHF.

V is TRBV2 and J is TRBJ1-5; D is undetermined. Germline V gene lookup returns CDR1 SNHLY and CDR2 FYNNEI. There are 14 residues in the CDR3. V was cut by 4 bases and J by 0 bases, with 7 bases left in between. CDR3 amino acids: CASSAIYSNQPQHF. The CDR3 DNA is TGTGCCAGCAGTGCTATTTATAGCAATCAGCCCCAGCATTTT.

In its sample, this clone is medium-sized (0.01 to 0.1%). CDR3 in amino acids: CASSYLDIRGSNEQFF. CDR3 sequence (DNA): TGTGCCAGCAGTTACTTGGACATCCGAGGGTCCAATGAGCAGTTCTTC. The chain carries TRBV6-2 or TRBV6-3 and TRBJ2-1; D possibly matches TRBD1 or TRBD2 (5 bases each). Germline loops: CDR1 MNHEY, CDR2 SVGEGT. There are 16 residues in the CDR3. V was shortened by 1 base and J by 6 bases, with 16 bases between the two germline ends.

Note on this clone: One end of the junction is discordant with germline, which a read error may explain. J is TRBJ1-6 and V is TRBV5-1, with 10 positions matching TRBD1. Germline values: CDR1 SGHRS, CDR2 YFSETQ. This CDR3 has 15 residues. CDR3 sequence (DNA): TGCGCTAGCAGCTATGGACAGGGGGAAAGTTCACCCCTCCACTTT. Amino acid sequence: CASSYGQGESSPLHF. The variable domain in full, with the rest retrieved from reference TRBV5-1 and TRBJ1-6, is KAGVTQTPRYLIKTRGQQVTLSCSPISGHRSVSWYQQTPGQGLQFLFEYFSETQRNKGNFPGRFSGRQFSNSRSEMNVSTLELGDSALYLCASSYGQGESSPLHFGNGTRLTVT.

On this clone itself: This may come from a read error, since a much larger clone is one base off. The genes are TRBV5-6 and TRBJ1-1; 7 bases map to TRBD1. The CDR3 runs to 12 residues. CDR1 is SGHDT, CDR2 YYEEEE, per germline. CDR3 amino acids: CSSSWTGGEAFF. For the CDR3, the DNA is TGTTCCAGCAGTTGGACAGGCGGTGAAGCTTTCTTT.

This clone has at least ten counts. This sequence joins TRBV6-6 and TRBJ2-3; no reliable D call. The CDR3 loop spans 12 amino acids. The V end was cut by 0 bases, the J end by 6 bases, with 4 bases between. CDR1 and CDR2 from the germline V gene are MNHNY and SVGAGI (reference sequence). In DNA, the CDR3 is TGTGCCAGCAGTTACTCGAGGGATACGCAGTATTTT. It is translated as CASSYSRDTQYF.

V gene TRBV7-3 combines with J gene TRBJ2-7, with 10 bases lining up with TRBD2. The CDR3 length is 15 residues. V shed 2 bases and J 2 bases; nucleotides not matched to a gene: 3. Germline V gene sequence: CDR1 SGHTA, CDR2 FQGTGA. CDR3: CASSLRAGGTYEQYF. CDR3 DNA sequence: TGTGCCAGCAGCTTACGAGCGGGGGGGACCTACGAGCAGTACTTC.

At least ten counts were recorded for this clone. Just one base apart from a much larger clone, this may be a read error. The conserved closing phenylalanine or tryptophan is absent in this CDR3, likely reflecting a read error. The chain recombines TRBV7-9 with TRBJ2-5; D not resolved. Trimming removed 7 bases at V and 2 bases at J, with 8 bases between. The CDR3 loop spans 12 amino acids. CDR1 is SEHNR and CDR2 is FQNEAQ in the germline V gene (reference sequence). The CDR3 DNA reads as TGTGCCAGCACCTTTTCACAAGAGACCCAGTACGTC. Amino acids: CASTFSQETQYV.

This clone is judged medium-sized. This chain joins TRBV6-2 or TRBV6-3 and TRBJ1-3; D unresolved. The germline V gene has CDR1 MNHEY and CDR2 SVGEGT. CDR3 size: 15 residues. The ends were cut back, 1 base at V and 0 bases at J, with 7 bases in the middle. Here the CDR3 reads CASSYYGDSGNTIYF. CDR3 DNA sequence: TGTGCCAGCAGTTACTACGGCGACTCTGGAAACACCATATATTTT.

This clone was counted many times. This sequence joins TRBV7-2 and TRBJ1-5, with a weak D call TRBD1 (6 bases). Trimming pared 5 bases from V and 11 bases from J, leaving 16 bases between. This CDR3 region has 13 residues. Germline V lookup: CDR1 SGHTA, CDR2 FQGNSA. Here the CDR3 DNA reads TGTGCCAGCAGCCTCGGACAGCCGCCGGCCCAGCATTTT. Its translation is CASSLGQPPAQHF.

There are many counts of this clone. This sequence joins TRBV25-1 and TRBJ1-1; D call uncertain. The CDR3 loop spans 14 amino acids. The ends were cut back, 2 bases at V and 7 bases at J, with 14 bases in the middle. CDR1 and CDR2 (germline): MGHDK, SYGVNS. The CDR3 sequence: CASSETNTDGEAFF. The CDR3 bases are TGTGCCAGCAGTGAAACGAACACCGACGGTGAAGCTTTCTTT.

In its sample, this clone was seen many times. This chain links TRBV4-3 with TRBJ1-2; D is possibly TRBD1 (5 bases). CDR3 length: 14 amino acids. CDR1 is LGHNA and CDR2 is YSLEER in the germline V gene. The V end lost 1 base, the J end lost 2 bases, and 8 bases lay between the germline ends. As DNA, the CDR3 is TGCGCCAGCAGCCAAGGGAGGGACAACTATGGCTACACCTTC. This encodes CASSQGRDNYGYTF.

The gene calls are TRBV2 and TRBJ1-2, with no clear D. CDR3 length equals 14 residues. The V gene lost 4 bases and the J gene lost 0 bases, with 9 bases spanning the gap. Germline CDR1 and CDR2: SNHLY and FYNNEI. CDR3 coding DNA: TGTGCCAGCAGTGTAGGCATGACTAACTATGGCTACACCTTC. Its protein product is CASSVGMTNYGYTF. Full variable domain (rest looked up from reference TRBV2 and TRBJ1-2): EPEVTQTPSHQVTQMGQEVILRCVPISNHLYFYWYRQILGQKVEFLVSFYNNEISEKSEIFDDQFSVERPDGSNFTLKIRSTKLEDSAMYFCASSVGMTNYGYTFGSGTRLTVV.

At least ten counts were recorded for this clone. Other DNA sequences in the same sample also yield this CDR3. This sequence joins TRBV18 and TRBJ1-3; no reliable D call. The CDR3 has 17 amino acids. V lost 5 bases to trimming and J lost 1 base, with 18 bases between them. The germline CDR1 and CDR2 sequences are KGHSH and LQKENI. The chain's CDR3 is CASSTGSHDRSGNTIYF. DNA for the CDR3: TGTGCCAGCTCAACGGGGAGCCACGACCGTTCTGGAAACACCATATATTTT.

Only one count was recorded for this clone. This sequence joins TRBV4-1 and TRBJ1-4; no reliable D call. The germline CDR1 and CDR2 sequences are MGHRA and YSYEKL. V was trimmed by 4 bases and J by 7 bases, leaving 13 bases between them. This CDR3 is built from 14 residues. The CDR3: CASSRPLTSEKLFF. The DNA for the CDR3 is TGCGCCAGCAGCCGACCTCTAACGAGTGAAAAACTGTTTTTT.

There are a few counts of this clone. The chain recombines TRBV6-4 with TRBJ2-2; 9 positions agree with TRBD1. Germline CDR1 is MRHNA and CDR2 is SNTAGT. With V trimmed by 2 bases and J by 0 bases, 1 base remained unmatched. This CDR3 has 16 residues. Here the CDR3 DNA reads TGTGCCAGCAGTGACGGGACAGGGACGAACACCGGGGAGCTGTTTTTT. Its translation is CASSDGTGTNTGELFF.

This clone has ten or more counts. The rearrangement links TRBV4-1 to TRBJ1-5; TRBD1 agrees at 11 bases. There are 20 residues in the CDR3. Germline lookup yields CDR1 MGHRA and CDR2 YSYEKL. J gave up 4 bases and V 0 bases, and 14 bases lay outside the gene matches. The CDR3 sequence is CASSQDPKDIWDRGNQPQHF. Here the CDR3 DNA reads TGCGCCAGCAGCCAAGATCCGAAAGATATATGGGACAGGGGGAATCAGCCCCAGCATTTT.

V and J are TRBV6-1 and TRBJ2-5; D is possibly TRBD1 or TRBD2 (5 bases each). With 3 bases removed from V and 5 bases from J, the gap between germline ends came to 13 bases. Germline loops: CDR1 MNHNS, CDR2 SASEGT. The CDR3 runs 14 residues. CDR3: CASSEYSWGETQYF. The CDR3 coding sequence is TGTGCCAGCAGTGAGTACAGCTGGGGGGAGACCCAGTACTTC.

This clone ranks as medium-sized. Germline is not matched at one junction end, which may reflect a read error. The chain employs TRBV20-1 and TRBJ2-2; D tentatively reads TRBD1 or TRBD2 (5 bases each). The CDR3 totals 14 residues. Germline values: CDR1 DFQATT, CDR2 SNEGSKA (reference sequence). The CDR3: CSARVGGNTGELFF. DNA for the CDR3: TGCAGTGCAAGAGTTGGGGGGAACACCGGGGAGCTGTTTTTT.

This clone was recorded at least ten times. The rearrangement joins TRBV4-1 to TRBJ2-5, with D perhaps being TRBD1 or TRBD2 (5 bases each). Trimming stripped 3 bases from V and 4 bases from J, with 15 bases between. The germline V gene encodes CDR1 MGHRA and CDR2 YSYEKL. The CDR3 spans 15 residues. The CDR3 spells CASSHPASGGETQYF. The DNA of the CDR3 is TGCGCCAGCAGCCATCCAGCGTCTGGGGGAGAGACCCAGTACTTC.

This clone has ten or more counts. The chain combines TRBV3-1 with TRBJ2-2; D is unresolved. Trimming cost V 0 bases and J 3 bases, with 8 bases left between them. Germline V gives CDR1 LGHDT, CDR2 YNNKEL (reference sequence). The CDR3 consists of 15 residues. The CDR3 DNA sequence: TGTGCCAGCAGCCAAGAGGGGTCTCACACCGGGGAGCTGTTTTTT. Translating it yields CASSQEGSHTGELFF. Based on the CDR3 plus reference TRBV3-1 and TRBJ2-2, the full variable domain is DTAVSQTPKYLVTQMGNDKSIKCEQNLGHDTMYWYKQDSKKFLKIMFSYNNKELIINETVPNRFSPKSPDKAHLNLHINSLELGDSAVYFCASSQEGSHTGELFFGEGSRLTVL.